This TCR beta chain appears in the sequencing data of a study of identical twins. General study findings and limits: Memory repertoires lacked the insertion deficit that abundant cord blood beta clonotypes showed.

The CDR3 length is 13 residues. Per germline, CDR1 MNHNS and CDR2 SASEGT. Germline trimming cut 6 bases from V and 5 bases from J; bases unmatched to any gene: 5. This clonotype has just a few counts. As yet, its antigen is unknown. cDNA molecules carried unique molecular identifiers, and template switching added a universal primer site. Each CDR3 protein gets one entry after TCRdb re-called the 5' RACE reads with MiXCR. Seen here are about 530,000 distinct CDR3 sequences, approximately 14% observed once, and the top ten hold around 0.4%. In addition, the sample was reused for a study of yellow fever vaccine responses in identical twins.

The J gene is TRBJ2-5, the V gene TRBV6-1; the match to TRBD1 covers 8 bases. Sequencing was performed on CD4+ T cells sorted from blood. The receptor comes from a woman aged 18-35 years in good health. CDR3 sequence: CASRNTGGETQYF. CDR3 sequence (DNA): TGTGCCAGCAGGAATACAGGGGGGGAGACCCAGTACTTC.